This is a list of T cell receptor beta chains from one sample in a study of cytomegalovirus exposure and HLA in healthy donors. Measured with immunoSEQ multiplex PCR; TCRdb has only the in-frame clones, and not every one. The sample records 150,000 or so clones, more than 65% being singletons. Sequencing input: PBMCs. The receptor source for this set is a man aged 30-40 years in good health and CMV-seronegative. CDR3s include the opening cysteine and the closing phenylalanine or tryptophan. Fields, in order: D gene, V gene, clone size, J gene, CDR3 protein, CDR3 DNA. D genes are given only for firm matches. A clone size is listed for some rows: how often the clone was seen (once, few, many), or a class if it is expanded.

D: NA; V: TRBV30; size: few; J: TRBJ1-2; CDR3: CACTKGAGATNYGYTF; DNA: TGTGCCTGTACCAAAGGGGCAGGGGCCACTAACTATGGCTACACCTTC
D: TRBD2; V: TRBV25-1; size: NA; J: TRBJ2-2; CDR3: CASSVSGDTGELFF; DNA: TGTGCCAGCAGTGTAAGCGGGGACACCGGGGAGCTGTTTTTT
D: NA; V: TRBV5-1; size: once; J: TRBJ1-5; CDR3: CASSLDVSNQPQHF; DNA: TGCGCCAGCAGCTTGGATGTAAGCAATCAGCCCCAGCATTTT
D: NA; V: TRBV11-3; size: NA; J: TRBJ2-1; CDR3: CASSRHLGTVEDNEQFF; DNA: TGTGCCAGCAGCCGACATCTGGGGACTGTGGAGGACAATGAGCAGTTCTTC
D: TRBD1; V: TRBV28; size: NA; J: TRBJ1-1; CDR3: CASSFGQAINEWTEAFF; DNA: TGTGCCAGCAGTTTTGGACAGGCAATCAACGAGTGGACTGAAGCTTTCTTT
D: NA; V: TRBV5-1; size: NA; J: TRBJ2-7; CDR3: CASSPRAQNYEQYF; DNA: TGCGCCAGCAGCCCGAGGGCTCAAAACTACGAGCAGTACTTC
D: TRBD1; V: TRBV9; size: NA; J: TRBJ2-3; CDR3: CASRGGQGLLADTQYF; DNA: TGTGCCAGCAGGGGAGGACAGGGTCTGTTGGCAGATACGCAGTATTTT
D: TRBD1; V: TRBV11-1; size: NA; J: TRBJ1-1; CDR3: CASSYPRQGAYMNTEAFF; DNA: TGTGCCAGCAGCTACCCAAGACAGGGGGCATACATGAACACTGAAGCTTTCTTT
D: NA; V: TRBV5-1; size: NA; J: TRBJ2-2; CDR3: CASSLESSQNGELFF; DNA: TGCGCCAGCAGCTTGGAGAGTAGTCAAAACGGGGAGCTGTTTTTT
D: NA; V: TRBV5-1; size: NA; J: TRBJ2-7; CDR3: CASSFTGVTYEQYF; DNA: TGCGCCAGCAGCTTTACCGGGGTCACCTACGAGCAGTACTTC
D: TRBD2; V: TRBV2; size: NA; J: TRBJ2-3; CDR3: CANPSGGWTDTQYF; DNA: TGTGCCAACCCTAGCGGGGGTTGGACAGATACGCAGTATTTT
D: TRBD1; V: TRBV28; size: NA; J: TRBJ1-2; CDR3: CASSPRDRGIFTGYTF; DNA: TGTGCCAGCAGTCCCCGGGACAGGGGCATTTTTACGGGCTACACCTTC
D: NA; V: TRBV7-3; size: NA; J: TRBJ1-5; CDR3: CASSSGVNQPQHF; DNA: TGTGCCAGCAGTTCAGGGGTGAATCAGCCCCAGCATTTT
D: NA; V: TRBV4-1; size: NA; J: TRBJ2-7; CDR3: CASSQDQTGAYYEQYF; DNA: TGCGCCAGCAGCCAAGATCAAACAGGCGCTTACTACGAGCAGTACTTC
D: NA; V: TRBV28; size: NA; J: TRBJ1-5; CDR3: CASSLRGGNSNQPQHF; DNA: TGTGCCAGCAGCCTGAGGGGGGGGAACTCCAATCAGCCCCAGCATTTT
D: TRBD2; V: TRBV30; size: NA; J: TRBJ2-2; CDR3: CAWETGLAGVGTGELFF; DNA: TGTGCCTGGGAAACGGGACTAGCGGGAGTCGGCACCGGGGAGCTGTTTTTT
D: NA; V: TRBV28; size: NA; J: TRBJ1-1; CDR3: CASRTAAGGSTEAFF; DNA: TGTGCCAGCAGGACCGCTGCGGGAGGGAGCACTGAAGCTTTCTTT
D: NA; V: TRBV28; size: NA; J: TRBJ2-1; CDR3: CASTDSTYFDEQFF; DNA: TGTGCCAGCACCGACTCCACTTACTTCGATGAGCAGTTCTTC
D: NA; V: TRBV5-1; size: NA; J: TRBJ1-6; CDR3: CASSFLPGSNSPLHF; DNA: TGCGCCAGCAGCTTTTTACCAGGCTCAAATTCACCCCTCCACTTT
D: TRBD1; V: TRBV25-1; size: NA; J: TRBJ1-6; CDR3: CASRDTGTAGGSPLHF; DNA: TGTGCCAGCAGGGATACCGGGACAGCGGGAGGTTCACCCCTCCACTTT
D: TRBD1; V: TRBV11-2; size: NA; J: TRBJ2-7; CDR3: CASRNTDRGRDEQYF; DNA: TGTGCCAGCAGAAATACGGACAGGGGGCGCGACGAGCAGTACTTC
D: NA; V: TRBV18; size: few; J: TRBJ2-1; CDR3: CASSLTAGLGEYNEQFF; DNA: TGTGCCAGCTCACTCACCGCGGGGCTTGGGGAATACAATGAGCAGTTCTTC
D: TRBD1; V: TRBV28; size: NA; J: TRBJ1-4; CDR3: CASSLPGGATNEKLFF; DNA: TGTGCCAGCAGTTTACCAGGGGGCGCAACTAATGAAAAACTGTTTTTT
D: NA; V: TRBV10-3; size: NA; J: TRBJ1-1; CDR3: CAISERGGVTEAFF; DNA: TGTGCCATCAGTGAACGTGGAGGAGTTACTGAAGCTTTCTTT
D: TRBD2; V: TRBV5-4; size: NA; J: TRBJ2-1; CDR3: CASTPTSGRATSYNEQFF; DNA: TGTGCCAGCACCCCGACTAGCGGGAGGGCCACATCCTACAATGAGCAGTTCTTC
D: TRBD1; V: TRBV5-5; size: NA; J: TRBJ1-2; CDR3: CASSPVMTGDGYTF; DNA: TGTGCCAGCAGCCCAGTGATGACAGGGGATGGCTACACCTTC
D: TRBD2; V: TRBV5-1; size: NA; J: TRBJ2-3; CDR3: CASSLLGTSVLDTQYF; DNA: TGCGCCAGCAGCTTGCTGGGGACTAGTGTTTTAGATACGCAGTATTTT
D: NA; V: TRBV20-1; size: NA; J: TRBJ2-7; CDR3: CSAIVGYEQYF; DNA: TGCAGTGCTATAGTCGGCTACGAGCAGTACTTC
D: NA; V: TRBV14; size: NA; J: TRBJ2-2; CDR3: CASGSREGTGELFF; DNA: TGTGCCAGCGGCAGCAGGGAAGGCACCGGGGAGCTGTTTTTT
D: NA; V: TRBV5-1; size: NA; J: TRBJ2-2; CDR3: CASSKDIHGELFF; DNA: TGCGCCAGCAGCAAGGACATCCACGGGGAGCTGTTTTTT
D: TRBD1; V: TRBV29-1; size: NA; J: TRBJ1-2; CDR3: CSVDDDRGGGYGYTF; DNA: TGCAGCGTTGATGATGACAGGGGCGGAGGCTATGGCTACACCTTC
D: TRBD1; V: TRBV5-1; size: few; J: TRBJ1-2; CDR3: CASSLEGQGIQNYGYTF; DNA: TGCGCCAGCAGCTTGGAGGGACAGGGGATACAAAACTATGGCTACACCTTC
D: NA; V: TRBV4-1; size: NA; J: TRBJ1-2; CDR3: CASSQEEDYGYTF; DNA: TGCGCCAGCAGCCAAGAAGAGGACTATGGCTACACCTTC
D: NA; V: TRBV7-2; size: once; J: TRBJ1-3; CDR3: CASSLAGGNTIYF; DNA: TGTGCCAGCAGCTTAGCTGGCGGAAACACCATATATTTT
D: TRBD1; V: TRBV13; size: NA; J: TRBJ1-5; CDR3: CASRSGTASNQPQHF; DNA: TGTGCCAGCAGATCCGGGACAGCTAGCAATCAGCCCCAGCATTTT
D: NA; V: TRBV15; size: NA; J: TRBJ2-7; CDR3: CATSRGTDSSYEQYF; DNA: TGTGCCACCAGCAGAGGGACAGACAGCTCCTACGAGCAGTACTTC
D: NA; V: TRBV20-1; size: NA; J: TRBJ1-2; CDR3: CSALAHGYTF; DNA: TGCAGTGCCCTGGCCCATGGCTACACCTTC
D: NA; V: TRBV9; size: NA; J: TRBJ2-7; CDR3: CASSVRLETNEQYF; DNA: TGTGCCAGCAGCGTAAGACTAGAAACGAACGAGCAGTACTTC
D: TRBD1; V: TRBV28; size: NA; J: TRBJ1-4; CDR3: CASSLSGGAANEKLFF; DNA: TGTGCCAGCAGTTTATCAGGGGGCGCGGCTAATGAAAAACTGTTTTTT
D: NA; V: TRBV30; size: NA; J: TRBJ2-3; CDR3: CACTGSSTDTQYF; DNA: TGTGCCTGTACAGGGTCAAGCACAGATACGCAGTATTTT
D: TRBD2; V: TRBV7-3; size: NA; J: TRBJ2-3; CDR3: CASSYPDSGGDPDTQYF; DNA: TGTGCCAGCAGCTACCCGGATAGCGGGGGCGACCCAGATACGCAGTATTTT
D: TRBD1; V: TRBV14; size: NA; J: TRBJ2-6; CDR3: CASSPDRVGANVLTF; DNA: TGTGCCAGCAGCCCCGACAGGGTCGGGGCCAACGTCCTGACTTTC
D: TRBD1; V: TRBV11-2; size: NA; J: TRBJ1-5; CDR3: CASSLDRGQAQPQHF; DNA: TGTGCCAGCAGCTTAGATCGAGGACAGGCGCAGCCCCAGCATTTT
D: TRBD1; V: TRBV30; size: NA; J: TRBJ1-5; CDR3: CAWSADRDQPQHF; DNA: TGTGCCTGGAGTGCGGACAGGGATCAGCCCCAGCATTTT
D: NA; V: TRBV5-6; size: NA; J: TRBJ2-3; CDR3: CASSLMLAALGGAQYF; DNA: TGTGCCAGCAGCTTGATGCTAGCGGCATTAGGGGGGGCGCAGTATTTT
D: NA; V: TRBV7-2; size: NA; J: TRBJ1-2; CDR3: CASSTQQIRGGYTF; DNA: TGTGCCAGCAGCACTCAGCAGATTAGGGGTGGCTACACCTTC
D: TRBD1; V: TRBV4-1; size: NA; J: TRBJ1-6; CDR3: CASSQEGTGNSPLHF; DNA: TGCGCCAGCAGCCAAGAAGGGACAGGGAATTCACCCCTCCACTTT
D: TRBD1; V: TRBV19; size: NA; J: TRBJ2-6; CDR3: CASRGQGALGANVLTF; DNA: TGTGCCAGTCGGGGACAGGGGGCGCTCGGGGCCAACGTCCTGACTTTC
D: NA; V: TRBV19; size: NA; J: TRBJ2-7; CDR3: CASSIYHEQYF; DNA: TGTGCCAGTAGTATCTATCACGAGCAGTACTTC
D: NA; V: TRBV19; size: NA; J: TRBJ1-5; CDR3: CASSISGSGNQPQHF; DNA: TGTGCCAGTAGTATATCGGGGTCGGGCAATCAGCCCCAGCATTTT
D: TRBD2; V: TRBV9; size: NA; J: TRBJ2-7; CDR3: CASSVKSGNEQYF; DNA: TGTGCCAGCAGCGTCAAGAGCGGGAACGAGCAGTACTTC